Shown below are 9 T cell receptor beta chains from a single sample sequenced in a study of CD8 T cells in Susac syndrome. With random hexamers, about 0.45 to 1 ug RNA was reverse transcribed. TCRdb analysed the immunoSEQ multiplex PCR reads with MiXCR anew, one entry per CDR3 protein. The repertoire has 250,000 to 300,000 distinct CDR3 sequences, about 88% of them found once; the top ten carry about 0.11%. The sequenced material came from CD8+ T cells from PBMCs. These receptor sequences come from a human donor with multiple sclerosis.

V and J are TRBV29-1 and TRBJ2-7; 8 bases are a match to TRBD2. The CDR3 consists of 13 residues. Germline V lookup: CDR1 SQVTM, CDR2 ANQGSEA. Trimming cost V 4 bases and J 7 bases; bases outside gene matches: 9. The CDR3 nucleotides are TGCAGCGTTGTTTGGAGTAGCGGGACTGAGCAGTACTTC. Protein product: CSVVWSSGTEQYF.

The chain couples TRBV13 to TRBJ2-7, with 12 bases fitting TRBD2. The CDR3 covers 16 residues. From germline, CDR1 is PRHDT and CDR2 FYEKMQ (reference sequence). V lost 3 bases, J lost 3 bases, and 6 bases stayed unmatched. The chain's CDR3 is CASSFPSGRADYEQYF. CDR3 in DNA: TGTGCCAGCAGCTTTCCTAGCGGGAGGGCTGACTACGAGCAGTACTTC. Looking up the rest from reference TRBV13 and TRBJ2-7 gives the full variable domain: AAGVIQSPRHLIKEKRETATLKCYPIPRHDTVYWYQQGPGQDPQFLISFYEKMQSDKGSIPDRFSAQQFSDYHSELNMSSLELGDSALYFCASSFPSGRADYEQYFGPGTRLTVT.

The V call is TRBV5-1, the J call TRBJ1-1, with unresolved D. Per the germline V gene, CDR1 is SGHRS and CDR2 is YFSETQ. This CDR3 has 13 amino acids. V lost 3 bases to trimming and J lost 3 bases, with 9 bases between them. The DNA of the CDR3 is TGCGCCAGCAGCTCCAGATCCGACACTGAAGCTTTCTTT. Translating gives CASSSRSDTEAFF.

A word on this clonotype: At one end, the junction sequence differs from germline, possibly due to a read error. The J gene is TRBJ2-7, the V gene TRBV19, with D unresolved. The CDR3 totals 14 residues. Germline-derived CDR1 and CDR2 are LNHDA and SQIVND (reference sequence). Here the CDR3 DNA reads TGTGCCAGTGGTATGGGGATTGGGTCCTACGAGCAGTACTTC. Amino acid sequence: CASGMGIGSYEQYF.

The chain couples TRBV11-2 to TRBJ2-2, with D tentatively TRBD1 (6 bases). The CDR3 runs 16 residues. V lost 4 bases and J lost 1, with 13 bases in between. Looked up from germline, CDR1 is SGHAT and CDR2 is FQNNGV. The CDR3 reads CASSSRDTLNTGELFF. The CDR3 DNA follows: TGTGCCAGCAGCTCGAGGGACACCCTGAACACCGGGGAGCTGTTTTTT.

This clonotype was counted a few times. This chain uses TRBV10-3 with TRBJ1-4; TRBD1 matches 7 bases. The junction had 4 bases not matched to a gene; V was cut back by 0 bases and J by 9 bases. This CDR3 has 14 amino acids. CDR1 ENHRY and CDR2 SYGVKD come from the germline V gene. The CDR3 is CAISESRDSKKLFF. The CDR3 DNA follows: TGTGCCATCAGTGAGTCGAGGGACAGCAAAAAACTGTTTTTT.

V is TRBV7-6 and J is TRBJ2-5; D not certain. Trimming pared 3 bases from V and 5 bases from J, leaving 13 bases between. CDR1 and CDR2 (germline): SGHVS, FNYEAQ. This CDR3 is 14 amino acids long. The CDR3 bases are TGTGCCAGCAGCTTGAGGCGCGGTGGGGAGACCCAGTACTTC. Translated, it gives CASSLRRGGETQYF.

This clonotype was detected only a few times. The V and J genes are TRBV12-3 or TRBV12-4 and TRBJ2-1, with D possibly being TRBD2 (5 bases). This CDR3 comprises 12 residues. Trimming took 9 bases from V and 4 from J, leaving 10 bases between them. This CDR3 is CASRRGYNEQFF. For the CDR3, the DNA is TGTGCCAGTAGACGGGGATACAATGAGCAGTTCTTC.

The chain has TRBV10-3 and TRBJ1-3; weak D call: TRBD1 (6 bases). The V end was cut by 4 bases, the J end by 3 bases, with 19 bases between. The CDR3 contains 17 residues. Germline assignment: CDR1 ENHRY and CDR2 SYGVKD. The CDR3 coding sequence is TGTGCCATCAGTGTAGGAGTTCAGGGGATAGATGGAAACACCATATATTTT. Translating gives CAISVGVQGIDGNTIYF.